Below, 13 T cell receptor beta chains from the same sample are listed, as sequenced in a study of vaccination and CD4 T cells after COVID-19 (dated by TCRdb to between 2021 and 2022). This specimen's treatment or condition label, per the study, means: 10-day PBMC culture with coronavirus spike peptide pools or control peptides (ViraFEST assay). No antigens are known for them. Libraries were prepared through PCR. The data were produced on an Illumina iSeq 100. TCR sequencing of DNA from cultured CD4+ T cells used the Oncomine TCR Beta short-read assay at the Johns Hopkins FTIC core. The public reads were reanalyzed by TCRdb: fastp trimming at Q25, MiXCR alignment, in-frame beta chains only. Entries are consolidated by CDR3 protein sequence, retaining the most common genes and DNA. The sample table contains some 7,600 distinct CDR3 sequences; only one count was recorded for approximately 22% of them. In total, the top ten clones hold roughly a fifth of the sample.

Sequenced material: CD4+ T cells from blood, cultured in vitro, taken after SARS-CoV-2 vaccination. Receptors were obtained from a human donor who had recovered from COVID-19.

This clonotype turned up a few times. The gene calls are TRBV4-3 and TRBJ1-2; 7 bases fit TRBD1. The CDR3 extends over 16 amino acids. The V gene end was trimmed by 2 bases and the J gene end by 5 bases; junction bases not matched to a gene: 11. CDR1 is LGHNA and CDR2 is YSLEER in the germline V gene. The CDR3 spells CASSQSIQTGRYGYTF. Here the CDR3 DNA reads TGCGCCAGCAGCCAAAGTATCCAGACAGGGCGTTATGGCTACACCTTC.

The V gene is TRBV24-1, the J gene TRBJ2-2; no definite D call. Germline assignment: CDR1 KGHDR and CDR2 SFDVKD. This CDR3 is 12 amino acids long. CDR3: CAARANTGELFF. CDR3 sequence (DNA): TGTGCGGCACGAGCGAACACCGGGGAGCTGTTTTTT.

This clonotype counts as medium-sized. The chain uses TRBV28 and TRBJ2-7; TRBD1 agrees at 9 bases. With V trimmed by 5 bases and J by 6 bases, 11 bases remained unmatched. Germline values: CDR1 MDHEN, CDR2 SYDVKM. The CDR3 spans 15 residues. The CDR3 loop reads CASSLPTGGPLEQYF. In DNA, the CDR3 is TGTGCCAGCAGTCTCCCCACAGGGGGCCCCCTCGAGCAGTACTTC.

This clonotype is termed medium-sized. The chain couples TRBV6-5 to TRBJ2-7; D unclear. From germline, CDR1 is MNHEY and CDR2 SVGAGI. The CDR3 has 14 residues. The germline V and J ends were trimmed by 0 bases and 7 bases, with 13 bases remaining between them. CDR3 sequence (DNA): TGTGCCAGCAGTTACTCGAAACGCCCGATGGAGCAGTACTTC. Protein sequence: CASSYSKRPMEQYF.

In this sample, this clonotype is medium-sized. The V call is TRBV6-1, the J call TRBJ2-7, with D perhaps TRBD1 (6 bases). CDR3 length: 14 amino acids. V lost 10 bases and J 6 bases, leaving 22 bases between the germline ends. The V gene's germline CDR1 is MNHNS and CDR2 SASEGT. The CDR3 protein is CATHGGTQGSEQYF. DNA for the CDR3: TGTGCCACCCATGGTGGTACCCAGGGGTCCGAGCAGTACTTC.

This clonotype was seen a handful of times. This CDR3 is CASGWGNGNQPQHF. The CDR3 region has the DNA TGTGCCAGCGGATGGGGAAACGGCAATCAGCCCCAGCATTTT. This sequence joins TRBV28 and TRBJ1-5; D call uncertain. The germline gives CDR1 MDHEN, CDR2 SYDVKM. Trimming cost V 8 bases and J 2 bases, with 13 bases left between them. The length of the CDR3 is 14 residues.

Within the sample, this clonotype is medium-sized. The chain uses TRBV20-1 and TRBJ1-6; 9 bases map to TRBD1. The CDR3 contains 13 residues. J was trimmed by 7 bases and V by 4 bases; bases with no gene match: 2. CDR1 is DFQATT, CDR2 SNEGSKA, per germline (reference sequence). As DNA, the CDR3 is TGCAGTGCTATGACAGGGGGGAATTCACCCCTCCACTTT. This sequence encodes CSAMTGGNSPLHF.

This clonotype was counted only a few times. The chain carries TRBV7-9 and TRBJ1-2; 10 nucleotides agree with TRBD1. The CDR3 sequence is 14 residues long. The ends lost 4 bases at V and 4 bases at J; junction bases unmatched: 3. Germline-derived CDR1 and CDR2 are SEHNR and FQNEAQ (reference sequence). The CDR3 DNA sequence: TGTGCCAGCAGCTCCGGGACAGGGGTCTATGGCTACACCTTC. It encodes CASSSGTGVYGYTF.

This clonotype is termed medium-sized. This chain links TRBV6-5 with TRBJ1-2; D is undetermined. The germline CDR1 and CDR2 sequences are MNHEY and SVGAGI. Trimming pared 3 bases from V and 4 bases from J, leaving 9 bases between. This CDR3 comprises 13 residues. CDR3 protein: CASSYQGSYGYTF. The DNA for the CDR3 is TGTGCCAGCAGTTATCAAGGCAGCTATGGCTACACCTTC.

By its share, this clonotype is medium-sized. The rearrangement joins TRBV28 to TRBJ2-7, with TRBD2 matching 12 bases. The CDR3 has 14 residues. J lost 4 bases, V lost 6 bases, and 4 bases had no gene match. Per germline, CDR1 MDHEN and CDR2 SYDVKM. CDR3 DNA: TGTGCCAGCAGGACTAGCGGGAGTAGGTACGAGCAGTACTTC. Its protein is CASRTSGSRYEQYF.

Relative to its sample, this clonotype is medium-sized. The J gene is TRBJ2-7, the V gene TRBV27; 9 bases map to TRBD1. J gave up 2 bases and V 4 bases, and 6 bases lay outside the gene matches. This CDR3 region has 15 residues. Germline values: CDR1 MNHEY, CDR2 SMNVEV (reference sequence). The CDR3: CASSSPGTGPYEQYF. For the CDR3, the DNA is TGTGCCAGCAGTTCCCCCGGGACAGGGCCCTACGAGCAGTACTTC.

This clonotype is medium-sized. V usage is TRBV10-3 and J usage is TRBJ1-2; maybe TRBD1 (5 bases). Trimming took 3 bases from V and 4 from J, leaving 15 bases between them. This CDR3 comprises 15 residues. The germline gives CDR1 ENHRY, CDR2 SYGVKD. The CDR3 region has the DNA TGTGCCATCAGTGACCAAACCGGGACGGGCTATGGCTACACCTTC. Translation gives CAISDQTGTGYGYTF.

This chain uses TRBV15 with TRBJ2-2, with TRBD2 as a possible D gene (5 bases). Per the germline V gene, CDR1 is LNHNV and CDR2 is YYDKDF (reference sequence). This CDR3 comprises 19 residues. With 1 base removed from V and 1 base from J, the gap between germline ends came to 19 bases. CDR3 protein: CATSRVGRTLGVNTGELFF. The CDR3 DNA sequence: TGTGCCACCAGCAGAGTTGGGCGGACTCTCGGGGTGAACACCGGGGAGCTGTTTTTT.